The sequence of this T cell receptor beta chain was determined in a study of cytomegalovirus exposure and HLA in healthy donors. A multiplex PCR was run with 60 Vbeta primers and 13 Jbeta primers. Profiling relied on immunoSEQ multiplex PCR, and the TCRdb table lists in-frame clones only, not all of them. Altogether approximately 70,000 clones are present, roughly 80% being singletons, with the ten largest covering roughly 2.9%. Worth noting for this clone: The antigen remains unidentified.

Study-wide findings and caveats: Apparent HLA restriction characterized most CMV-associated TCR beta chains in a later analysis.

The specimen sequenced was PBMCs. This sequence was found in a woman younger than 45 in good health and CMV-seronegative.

The chain's CDR3 is CASSEAPGSLQYF. Here the CDR3 DNA reads TGTGCCAGCAGTGAAGCGCCAGGCAGCCTTCAGTACTTC. The rearrangement uses TRBV6-1 and TRBJ2-4; D gene unclear. V lost 0 bases, J lost 11 bases, and 11 bases lay in between. CDR3 length: 13 amino acids. CDR1 MNHNS and CDR2 SASEGT come from the germline V gene.